The sequence of this T cell receptor beta chain was determined in a study of monozygotic twins with inflammatory bowel disease (dated by TCRdb to the late 2010s). About the study as a whole: A total of approximately 28 monozygotic twin pairs were included in the full study, comprising nine German pairs (four IBD-concordant, five IBD-discordant) and 19 IBD-discordant Danish pairs. Each individual had, on average, about 151 000 unique TCRalpha sequences and 181 000 unique TCRbeta sequences available for analysis. Within discordant pairs, disease-associated traits were sought mainly by comparing IBD patients with their genetically identical healthy co-twins. General study outcomes and caveats: IBD patients shared fewer clonotypes with other individuals than healthy twins did, most markedly in patients showing signs of disease activity. No single strong signal or clonotype linked to IBD turned up in the results, so the idea that one exists was not supported. Differing immunosuppressive treatments among patients may have added background noise and inter-individual variability to the repertoires. Measured by the inverse Simpson index, TCRbeta repertoire diversity was lower in IBD patients than in their healthy co-twins. The analysis was unable to tell different T cell subtypes apart. Concordant and discordant twins showed no difference in repertoire similarity, possibly because of limited statistical power.

From its cysteine to its phenylalanine, the CDR3 spans 17 amino acids. The record lacks a DNA sequence. CDR1 SGHKS and CDR2 YYEKEE are derived from the germline V gene (reference sequence). In regard to this clonotype: Its antigen specificity is not known.

Receptor libraries were prepared by 5' RACE. Preparation of each TCR library used approximately 4,000 ng of total RNA. For each sample, cDNA synthesis with SMARTScribe reverse transcriptase was split into eight separate reactions. During cDNA synthesis, template switching was used to introduce unique molecular identifiers that contained a 6-nucleotide sample barcode. TCRalpha and TCRbeta cDNA was amplified by two nested PCRs of roughly 15 and 9 cycles, with bead purification after each PCR. Before amplification, the cDNA was treated with uracil DNA-glycosylase and purified using the QIAquick PCR purification kit. The second PCR added Illumina TruSeq-compatible adapters along with sample-specific barcodes. Library quality and concentration were checked on TapeStation and Qubit, and libraries were pooled at 5 ng each. Sequencing of pooled libraries was carried out on an Illumina HiSeq2500 single-index Rapid Run using 2 x 100 bp reads and custom sequencing primers. In the source study's methods: MiGEC version 1.2.6 was used for UMI-based consensus assembly to correct PCR and sequencing errors. V(D)J alignment, clonotype assembly and CDR3 extraction were performed with MiXCR version 2.1.1. To normalise gene usage, clonotype sharing and MAIT/NKT TCR abundance, the top 1000, 10 000 and 20 000 clonotypes in each sample were analysed. After downsampling to 27 000 UMIs, diversity was calculated as the inverse Simpson index using the vegan R package. Paired Mann-Whitney U tests were applied to discordant twin pairs, with Benjamini-Hochberg correction for multiple testing. One entry per CDR3 protein sequence results from the TCRdb reprocessing of the reads, with DNA left out. TCRdb's processing, not the authors', yielded these V and J calls. The table for this sample lists roughly 170,000 distinct CDR3 sequences. Of the sample, 7.4% falls within the top ten clones.

From each donor, a roughly 2.5 ml peripheral blood sample was collected into PAXgene tubes and stored at -80 degrees C. Total RNA was isolated from whole blood with the PAXgene blood miRNA kit on an automated QIAcube, without T cell sorting. Peripheral blood from monozygotic twin pairs, either concordant or discordant for inflammatory bowel disease, underwent deep TCRalpha and TCRbeta repertoire profiling that used unique molecular barcoding. For every twin pair, smoking habits were documented, and each individual was categorised as a current, former or never smoker. The clonotype was recovered from a human donor with ulcerative colitis or Crohn's disease, or a healthy co-twin of an affected twin (not recorded which). The sequence joins TRBV5-5 to TRBJ2-5; the D gene TCRdb calls, TRBD2, cannot be checked with no DNA. Sequencing was carried out using blood. CDR3 loop: CASRTLWGGGGQETQYF.